These T cell receptor beta chains were read from a single sample in a study of T-cell memory formation after mild COVID-19. TCRdb fed the 5' RACE reads into MiXCR, producing one record per CDR3 protein. The data hold 540,000 or so distinct CDR3 sequences, with roughly 20% observed a single time. Sequencing used PBMCs or a T cell subset sorted from them (not recorded which). The origin of the receptors is an adult woman who had mild COVID-19 (a few samples of this study predate the infection). Cell type and time point are not known. The CDR3 runs from the conserved cysteine through the conserved F or W. The D gene is left open where the match is weak. Clone size is stated in some rows and not others, as once, few, many or a class when expanded.

-,14,TRBJ2-7,TRBD2,TRBV6-5,TGTGCCAGCAGCTGGCGAGGAGCGGGAGTTTGGCAGTACTTC,CASSWRGAGVWQYF
many,15,TRBJ2-1,TRBD2,TRBV7-7,TGTGCCAGCAGCCCCCTTAGCGGGGGGGACAATGAGCAGTTCTTC,CASSPLSGGDNEQFF
-,13,TRBJ1-6,-,TRBV7-3,TGTGCCAGCAGCTCCGGGCCAAATTCACCCCTCCACTTT,CASSSGPNSPLHF
few,9,TRBJ1-5,-,TRBV28,TGTGCCAGCGCGGAGCCCCAGCATTTT,CASAEPQHF
-,16,TRBJ1-1,TRBD1,TRBV6-2/TRBV6-3,TGTGCCAGCAGTTACGGACAGGGGCGATGGAGCACTGAAGCTTTCTTT,CASSYGQGRWSTEAFF
-,14,TRBJ1-3,-,TRBV5-6,TGTGCCAGCAGCAAAGGGCAGGTCCTGAACACCATATATTTT,CASSKGQVLNTIYF
few,12,TRBJ1-1,-,TRBV24-1,TGTGCCACCAGTGTAGGGGACACTGAAGCTTTCTTT,CATSVGDTEAFF
-,13,TRBJ1-2,-,TRBV7-2,TGTGCCAGCAGCTCGATACAGGGAGATGGCTACACCTTC,CASSSIQGDGYTF
-,16,TRBJ2-1,TRBD2,TRBV27,TGTGCCAGCAGTTCCATCGGACTAGCGGGAGTGTATGAGCAGTTCTTC,CASSSIGLAGVYEQFF
-,16,TRBJ1-1,TRBD1,TRBV9,TGTGCCAGCAGCGGAGGGCCTCCAGGGGGAAACACTGAAGCTTTCTTT,CASSGGPPGGNTEAFF
-,14,TRBJ2-1,-,TRBV9,TGTGCCAGCAGCGTAGCTTCAGGGTCCAATGAGCAGTTCTTC,CASSVASGSNEQFF
-,17,TRBJ2-3,TRBD1,TRBV11-2,TGTGCCAGCAGTTACCGGGACAGGGGTTCTAGCACAGATACGCAGTATTTT,CASSYRDRGSSTDTQYF
few,16,TRBJ2-7,TRBD1,TRBV18,TGTGCCAGCTCACCGTTGGCAGGGGGTCCTTTGGACGAGCAGTACTTC,CASSPLAGGPLDEQYF
-,12,TRBJ2-1,-,TRBV4-1,TGCGCCAGCAGCCAAGAATTATGGAAGCAGTTCTTC,CASSQELWKQFF
few,15,TRBJ1-2,TRBD1,TRBV6-5,TGTGCCAGCAGTTCACCCGGGACAGGGGACTATGGCTACACCTTC,CASSSPGTGDYGYTF
few,17,TRBJ2-4,-,TRBV7-9,TGTGCCAGCAGTCCACCTGCGGCCTTAATAGCCAAAAACATTCAGTACTTC,CASSPPAALIAKNIQYF
-,15,TRBJ2-7,TRBD2,TRBV11-2,TGTGCCAGCAGCTTAGTGGGTCGGGAGGCCTACGAGCAGTACTTC,CASSLVGREAYEQYF
few,11,TRBJ2-1,TRBD1,TRBV29-1,TGCAGCGTGTACAGGGGGAATGAGCAGTTCTTC,CSVYRGNEQFF
-,17,TRBJ2-1,-,TRBV11-3,TGTGCCAGCAGCTTAGTCCTGGAGAGGGCCTCAGCCAATGAGCAGTTCTTC,CASSLVLERASANEQFF
few,15,TRBJ1-5,-,TRBV7-3,TGTGCCAGCAGCTCTAGTGGGGGGACCAATCAGCCCCAGCATTTT,CASSSSGGTNQPQHF
few,12,TRBJ1-2,TRBD1,TRBV12-3/TRBV12-4,TGTGCCAGCAGTTCCGGGACAGGGGGCTACACCTTC,CASSSGTGGYTF
-,14,TRBJ2-5,-,TRBV9,TGTGCCAGCAGCGCCAGGTTGTACCAAGAGACCCAGTACTTC,CASSARLYQETQYF
few,13,TRBJ2-3,TRBD2,TRBV29-1,TGCAGCGGTGACGGGGGGGCTACAGATACGCAGTATTTT,CSGDGGATDTQYF
-,16,TRBJ2-7,-,TRBV6-1,TGTGCCAGCAACCTGGCGCAGGGGTTGGGCTCCTACGAGCAGTACTTC,CASNLAQGLGSYEQYF
-,14,TRBJ1-1,-,TRBV7-9,TGTGCCAGCAGCTTGGGGACGGAGCCGACTGAAGCTTTCTTT,CASSLGTEPTEAFF
-,16,TRBJ2-7,-,TRBV11-3,TGTGCCAGCAGCTTAGTGGCGGGCGGTTCGTCCTACGAGCAGTACTTC,CASSLVAGGSSYEQYF
few,16,TRBJ2-5,TRBD2,TRBV20-1,TGCAGTGCTTTGAAAAGCGGGAGAGGTCGGCAAGAGACCCAGTACTTC,CSALKSGRGRQETQYF
-,16,TRBJ2-7,-,TRBV12-3/TRBV12-4,TGTGCCAGCAGTTTGGAAGGAGGGCCTCGCTCCTACGAGCAGTACTTC,CASSLEGGPRSYEQYF
-,15,TRBJ2-4,-,TRBV2,TGTGCCAGCAGTGAAGAGGCACAGGCGGTAAACATTCAGTACTTC,CASSEEAQAVNIQYF
few,15,TRBJ2-2,TRBD2,TRBV7-9,TGTGCCAGCGGATGGACTAGCGAGTACACCGGGGAGCTGTTTTTT,CASGWTSEYTGELFF
many,15,TRBJ1-1,TRBD1,TRBV7-9,TGTGCCAGCAGCTCTCCGACAGGGGTGAACACTGAAGCTTTCTTT,CASSSPTGVNTEAFF
-,19,TRBJ2-2,TRBD2,TRBV3-1,TGTGCCAGCAGCCAAGAATCTTGGCTAGCGGGATACCACACCGGGGAGCTGTTTTTT,CASSQESWLAGYHTGELFF
few,14,TRBJ1-2,TRBD1,TRBV12-3/TRBV12-4,TGTGCCAGCACCGCACAGGGGACTAACTATGGCTACACCTTC,CASTAQGTNYGYTF
few,14,TRBJ2-7,-,TRBV3-1,TGTGCCAGCAGCCAATGGGGTAGGACCTACGAGCAGTACTTC,CASSQWGRTYEQYF
few,16,TRBJ1-6,TRBD1,TRBV10-3,TGTGCCATCAGTGAGGGACAGGGGGCGGCAGGTTCACCCCTCCACTTT,CAISEGQGAAGSPLHF
few,18,TRBJ1-4,-,TRBV6-6,TGTGCCAGCAGTTCCGGGGGGGCGGGACGTCCTGCTAATGAAAAACTGTTTTTT,CASSSGGAGRPANEKLFF
-,15,TRBJ2-7,TRBD2,TRBV2,TGTGCCAGAGAAAAGCGGGGGGCCAGCTCCTACGAGCAGTACTTC,CAREKRGASSYEQYF
few,15,TRBJ1-2,-,TRBV20-1,TGCAGTGCTAGAGATGTTAGGGAGGGGATCTATGGCTACACCTTC,CSARDVREGIYGYTF
-,15,TRBJ1-6,-,TRBV6-5,TGTGCCAGCAGTTTCGGCAGCGGGGGCCGATCACCCCTCCACTTT,CASSFGSGGRSPLHF
-,16,TRBJ2-1,-,TRBV29-1,TGCAGCGTTGAAGGTTTGTTCCAGGGGAATCTAGGTGAGCAGTTCTTC,CSVEGLFQGNLGEQFF
few,15,TRBJ2-4,TRBD2,TRBV9,TGTGCCAGCAGCGTGGGGGGGAATGCCAAAAACATTCAGTACTTC,CASSVGGNAKNIQYF
-,15,TRBJ2-2,-,TRBV4-1,TGCGCCAGCAGCCAAGGGACAGTGAACACCGGGGAGCTGTTTTTT,CASSQGTVNTGELFF
-,13,TRBJ1-1,-,TRBV5-6,TGTGCCAGCAGCCCGGACCGGGTCACTGAAGCTTTCTTT,CASSPDRVTEAFF
-,13,TRBJ1-2,-,TRBV5-1,TGCGCCAGCAGCTTGGGTCTTCCGAAAGGCTACACCTTC,CASSLGLPKGYTF
-,15,TRBJ1-1,-,TRBV12-3/TRBV12-4,TGTTCCAGCAGTTTAGCGCGGGGGGCGGGCACTGAAGCTTTCTTT,CSSSLARGAGTEAFF
few,12,TRBJ1-5,-,TRBV3-1,TGTGCCAGCAGCCAAGGAAAACAGCCCCAGCATTTT,CASSQGKQPQHF
few,13,TRBJ2-6,-,TRBV6-6,TGTGCCAGCTTCGTCTCTGGGGCCAACGTCCTGACTTTC,CASFVSGANVLTF
-,14,TRBJ2-7,-,TRBV6-2/TRBV6-3,TGTGCCAGCACTTCTAGCTCGGCCGGGTACGAGCAGTACTTC,CASTSSSAGYEQYF
few,14,TRBJ2-3,-,TRBV6-1,TGTGCCAGCAGTGAACCACTTCACACAGATACGCAGTATTTT,CASSEPLHTDTQYF
few,12,TRBJ2-5,TRBD2,TRBV11-3,TGTGCCAGCAGTACTAGCGGGGAGACCCAGTACTTC,CASSTSGETQYF